The 20 T cell receptor beta chains below all came from one sample that was sequenced in a study of blood T cell repertoires in COVID-19 (dated by TCRdb to the early 2020s). The library was produced with the immunoSEQ multiplex PCR assay. TCRdb holds this immuneACCESS table with in-frame rearrangements only. Some clones are missing; in checked studies, unresolved V genes explain under half, and the rest has no known cause. The sample contains around 58,000 clones, 85% to 90% of them found a single time. The leading ten clones occupy roughly an eighth of the sample. The sequencing input was peripheral blood. Source of these receptors: a man in his 60s with active COVID-19.

The genes are TRBV4-2 and TRBJ1-2; 8 bases fit TRBD1. Germline CDR1 reads LGHNA; CDR2 reads YNFKEQ. V shed 4 bases and J 2 bases; nucleotides not matched to a gene: 6. CDR3 length equals 15 residues. CDR3 bases: TGTGCCAGCAGCCCTGGGACAGGACCAAACTATGGCTACACCTTC. It codes for CASSPGTGPNYGYTF.

The V gene is TRBV3-1 (or the pseudogene TRBV3-2), the J gene TRBJ1-5; TRBD1 agrees at 7 bases. Germline V gives CDR1 LGHDT, CDR2 YNNKEL (reference sequence). Trimming removed 1 base from V and 4 bases from J; junction bases left unmatched: 13. The CDR3 loop spans 18 amino acids. CDR3 bases: TGTGCCAGCAGCCAAGGTCCATTCCCGACAGGGAGTAATCAGCCCCAGCATTTT. This codes for CASSQGPFPTGSNQPQHF.

J is TRBJ1-1 and V is TRBV10-3; a weak D match, TRBD1 (5 bases). This CDR3 is built from 15 residues. CDR1 and CDR2 from the germline V gene are ENHRY and SYGVKD. Between the trimmed V and J ends, which lost 0 bases and 1 base, there was a span of 9 bases. The CDR3 loop reads CAISESQGRNTEAFF. CDR3 nucleotides: TGTGCCATCAGTGAGTCGCAGGGCAGGAACACTGAAGCTTTCTTT.

The rearrangement links TRBV11-2 to TRBJ1-6, with D maybe TRBD1 (6 bases). Germline lookup yields CDR1 SGHAT and CDR2 FQNNGV. The CDR3 spans 16 residues. Trimming removed 4 bases at V and 10 bases at J, with 20 bases between. The CDR3 loop reads CASSSPQGRNGSPLHF. In DNA, the CDR3 is TGTGCCAGCAGCTCTCCCCAGGGGAGAAATGGATCACCCCTCCACTTT.

The V and J genes are TRBV11-3 and TRBJ2-5; D gene unclear. The CDR3 runs to 13 residues. The germline V gene encodes CDR1 SGHNT and CDR2 YENEEA. Trimming left V 5 bases short and J 2 bases short, with 9 bases between. This CDR3 reads CASSPGLQETQYF. The DNA of the CDR3 is TGTGCCAGCAGCCCGGGTTTACAAGAGACCCAGTACTTC.

The chain carries TRBV7-3 and TRBJ2-1; 8 positions match TRBD2. Germline V lookup: CDR1 SGHTA, CDR2 FQGTGA. The CDR3 is 16 amino acids. Unmatched junction bases numbered 7, after V lost 1 base and J lost 5 bases. The CDR3 here is CASSLIATSENNEQFF. The CDR3 bases are TGTGCCAGCAGCTTAATCGCGACTAGCGAGAACAATGAGCAGTTCTTC.

The rearrangement joins TRBV30 to TRBJ2-1, with 9 nucleotides matching TRBD1. V dropped 4 bases and J dropped 8; count of bases not matched to a gene: 12. In germline, CDR1 is GTSNPN, CDR2 SVGIG (reference sequence). The CDR3 is 15 amino acids. The CDR3 is CAWILSGTGMDEQFF. Written as DNA, the CDR3 is TGTGCCTGGATCCTAAGCGGGACAGGGATGGATGAGCAGTTCTTC.

CDR3 region: CATSRDRGVETQYF. The CDR3 region has the DNA TGTGCCACCAGCAGAGATCGGGGGGTGGAGACCCAGTACTTC. The rearrangement joins TRBV15 to TRBJ2-5, with 7 nucleotides matching TRBD2. Germline CDR1 reads LNHNV; CDR2 reads YYDKDF (reference sequence). J was trimmed by 5 bases and V by 0 bases; bases with no gene match: 3. The CDR3 runs 14 residues.

This chain connects TRBV30 to TRBJ1-2, with TRBD1 identical over 7 bases. V lost 4 bases and J lost 0; bases outside the gene matches: 2. The germline V gene encodes CDR1 GTSNPN and CDR2 SVGIG (reference sequence). There are 13 residues in the CDR3. In DNA form, the CDR3 reads TGTGCCTGGAAGGACAGGACTAACTATGGCTACACCTTC. It specifies CAWKDRTNYGYTF.

V is TRBV11-1 and J is TRBJ1-3; D not certain. Germline assignment: CDR1 SGHAT and CDR2 FQDESV (reference sequence). V lost 5 bases and J lost 4, with 12 bases in between. The CDR3 is 14 residues long. The CDR3 region has the DNA TGTGCCAGCAGCGATCGGTGGTCAGGAAACACCATATATTTT. Encoded protein: CASSDRWSGNTIYF.

The rearrangement joins TRBV20-1 to TRBJ2-7; D not certain. The germline CDR1 and CDR2 sequences are DFQATT and SNEGSKA (reference sequence). With 1 base removed from V and 9 bases from J, the gap between germline ends came to 10 bases. CDR3 length: 11 residues. The CDR3 DNA sequence: TGCAGTGCTAGAGCTGACAACGGGCAGTACTTC. This encodes CSARADNGQYF.

The rearrangement joins TRBV5-1 to TRBJ1-6, with D possibly matching TRBD1 (5 bases). The CDR3 length is 15 residues. The germline V gene encodes CDR1 SGHRS and CDR2 YFSETQ. Trimming pared 0 bases from V and 4 bases from J, leaving 8 bases between. Here the CDR3 DNA reads TGCGCCAGCAGCTTGGACCAGGGTTATAATTCACCCCTCCACTTT. The encoded protein is CASSLDQGYNSPLHF.

V is TRBV12-3 or TRBV12-4 and J is TRBJ2-7; D remains unclear. The length of the CDR3 is 12 residues. V was trimmed by 2 bases and J by 4 bases, leaving 6 bases between them. CDR3 sequence (DNA): TGTGCCAGCAGTTTATGGCGGTACGAGCAGTACTTC. Its protein product is CASSLWRYEQYF.

The gene calls are TRBV9 and TRBJ2-1; D is undetermined. The germline V and J ends were trimmed by 2 bases and 8 bases, with 14 bases remaining between them. The CDR3 contains 14 residues. The V gene's germline CDR1 is SGDLS and CDR2 YYNGEE. The CDR3 coding sequence is TGTGCCAGCAGCGTTATCGGTGTAATCGATGAGCAGTTCTTC. This encodes CASSVIGVIDEQFF.

CDR3 DNA: TGTGCCAGCAGTTTCCGAGACAGCCTGAATACGCAGTATTTT. Translation: CASSFRDSLNTQYF. The rearrangement uses TRBV28 and TRBJ2-3, with D maybe TRBD1 (5 bases). Germline values: CDR1 MDHEN, CDR2 SYDVKM. This CDR3 contains 14 residues. Deletions cut 3 bases from V and 7 bases from J, with 14 bases between.

The chain uses TRBV18 and TRBJ1-1; TRBD1 aligns across 8 bases. Germline assignment: CDR1 KGHSH and CDR2 LQKENI. V was pared by 6 bases and J by 1 base, with 7 bases of the junction left unmatched. The CDR3 contains 15 residues. The CDR3 coding sequence is TGTGCCAGCTCCCCAGCCGGGACAGGGAACACTGAAGCTTTCTTT. It specifies CASSPAGTGNTEAFF. Together with reference TRBV18 and TRBJ1-1, the CDR3 gives the full variable domain: NAGVMQNPRHLVRRRGQEARLRCSPMKGHSHVYWYRQLPEEGLKFMVYLQKENIIDESGMPKERFSAEFPKEGPSILRIQQVVRGDSAAYFCASSPAGTGNTEAFFGQGTRLTVV.

The chain employs TRBV5-1 and TRBJ2-3, with 9 bases matching TRBD1. Trimming removed 0 bases from V and 3 bases from J; junction bases left unmatched: 5. The CDR3 is 16 amino acids. Germline loops: CDR1 SGHRS, CDR2 YFSETQ. CDR3 DNA sequence: TGCGCCAGCAGCTTGGTTGGGACAGGGCGGACAGATACGCAGTATTTT. Encoded protein: CASSLVGTGRTDTQYF.

This clone was found a few times. The chain has TRBV5-4 and TRBJ2-7, with D perhaps TRBD1 (6 bases). The CDR3 has 15 residues. Germline-derived CDR1 and CDR2 are SGHNT and YYREEE (reference sequence). Trimming took 2 bases from V and 1 from J, leaving 13 bases between them. The CDR3 DNA is TGTGCCAGCAGCTTAGGGACATACCTTTCCTACGAGCAGTACTTC. Protein: CASSLGTYLSYEQYF.

The rearrangement uses TRBV19 and TRBJ2-2, with D possibly TRBD1 on 6 matching bases. Germline V CDR1 and CDR2: LNHDA, SQIVND (reference sequence). CDR3 length: 14 amino acids. V was trimmed by 3 bases and J by 9 bases, leaving 14 bases between them. CDR3 sequence (DNA): TGTGCCAGTAGTATTGGGTCCAGGGGCCGGGAGCTGTTTTTT. It specifies CASSIGSRGRELFF.

The chain joins TRBV4-2 to TRBJ1-3, with D possibly TRBD1 on 5 matching bases. The V gene's germline CDR1 is LGHNA and CDR2 YNFKEQ. CDR3 length equals 16 residues. V lost 0 bases and J lost 2, with 11 bases in between. CDR3 sequence: CASSQDGGNPGNTIYF. The CDR3 nucleotides are TGTGCCAGCAGCCAAGACGGGGGGAACCCTGGAAACACCATATATTTT.